This T cell receptor beta chain was identified in a study of beta chain features in type 1 diabetes. Points from the study as a whole: A PCR bias possibly favoring shorter templates would apply equally to patients and controls. More deletions and fewer insertions at VDJ junctions were found in patients with type 1 diabetes.

What was sequenced were expressed TCRB transcripts, since all of the isolated RNA had been reverse transcribed. This table comes from immunoSEQ multiplex PCR, and its TCRdb copy is limited to in-frame clones, with some not included. Here the sample spans about 160,000 clones, 7.5% to 10% being singletons. This CDR3 contains 13 residues. Germline-derived CDR1 and CDR2 are SGHTA and FQGNSA. V gave up 2 bases and J gave up 6 bases, with 9 bases separating them. Comments on this clone: Its cognate antigen is unknown.

Isolation of CD4+ naive, central memory, regulatory and stem cell-like memory cells was achieved by sorting via CD45RO/CCR7/CD25/CD127/CD95/CD27. The receptor was isolated from a woman younger than 30 in good health. The specimen sequenced was central memory CD4+ T cells from blood. The chain is built from TRBV7-2 and TRBJ2-3; a weak D match, TRBD1 (5 bases). The CDR3 DNA reads TGTGCCAGCAGCTTAACGCCAGGGGATACGCAGTATTTT. This encodes CASSLTPGDTQYF.